Listed here are 20 T cell receptor beta chains from one sample, sequenced in a study of blood T cells in healthy people across ages (dated by TCRdb to about 2015). The method behind the library was 5' RACE. Sequenced using an Illumina HiSeq 2500. The second PCR ran for roughly 6 to 11 cycles and used a J-beta primer mix along with a sample-barcoded 5' primer. TCRdb reprocessed the public reads (quality trimming at Q25 with fastp, clone calling with MiXCR) and kept in-frame beta chains. Every CDR3 protein is listed once, alongside the most common genes and DNA of its rows. The sample table holds 650,000 to 800,000 distinct CDR3 sequences, of which around 45% were seen once. The ten most abundant clones make up roughly 19% of the sample. Source material: blood. The receptors shown here come from a man aged 60 to 75 in good health.

Notes on this clonotype: The junction and the germline gene differ at one end; a read error may be behind it. The chain joins TRBV7-2 to TRBJ1-2, with a possible D match to TRBD1 (5 bases). This CDR3 region has 15 residues. The germline gives CDR1 SGHTA, CDR2 FQGNSA. CDR3 sequence reads: CASSPRGWQSYGYTF. Written as DNA, the CDR3 is TGTGCCAGCAGCCCAAGGGGTTGGCAGTCATATGGTTACACCTTC.

A note on this clonotype: Relative to the germline gene, one junction end is altered; a read error may explain this. The chain carries TRBV10-3 and TRBJ1-1; no definite D call. Germline V gene lookup returns CDR1 ENHRY and CDR2 SYGVKD. This CDR3 has 13 residues. The CDR3, as DNA: TGTGCCATCAATGAGGACTCGAACACTGAAGCTTTCTTT. This codes for CAINEDSNTEAFF.

This clonotype was seen a handful of times. Its ends do not fully match the called genes, so a read error is possible. This chain links TRBV15 with TRBJ2-1; TRBD2 might be the D (6 bases). The CDR3 has 15 amino acids. Germline V gives CDR1 LNHNV, CDR2 YYDKDF (reference sequence). CDR3 sequence reads: CATSRGLSSYNEQFF. The CDR3 DNA reads TGCGCCACCAGCCGGGGACTGAGCTCCTACAATGAGCAGTTCTTC.

The V gene is TRBV6-6, the J gene TRBJ2-5; 9 nucleotides match TRBD2. After removal of 4 bases from V and 1 base from J, the junction contained 1 base not matched to a gene. CDR3 length: 14 residues. Germline CDR1 MNHNY, CDR2 SVGAGI (reference sequence). Here the CDR3 reads CASSSAGGQETQYF. CDR3 in DNA: TGTGCCAGCAGTTCAGCGGGGGGCCAAGAGACCCAGTACTTC.

The chain is built from TRBV7-9 and TRBJ2-6; 8 bases are a match to TRBD2. CDR3 length equals 17 residues. The trim removed 0 bases at V and 2 bases at J, leaving 3 bases unmatched. CDR1 is SEHNR, CDR2 FQNEAQ, per germline (reference sequence). The CDR3 spells CASSLAAGGTGANVLTF. The CDR3 nucleotides are TGTGCCAGCAGCTTAGCGGCGGGGGGAACTGGGGCCAACGTCCTGACTTTC.

This clonotype occurred many times. This chain uses TRBV20-1 with TRBJ2-7; 16 bases map to TRBD2. CDR1 is DFQATT and CDR2 is SNEGSKA in the germline V gene (reference sequence). The CDR3 has 20 residues. The trim removed 1 base at V and 5 bases at J, leaving 17 bases unmatched. CDR3 sequence (DNA): TGCAGTGCTAGAGTCCCACTACCGGGACTAGCGGGGGGGCCCTCTGACGAGCAGTACTTC. This encodes CSARVPLPGLAGGPSDEQYF.

This clonotype has more than one count but fewer than ten. The CDR3 bases are TGTGCCAGCAGTTTAGAAGGGAATGAAAAACTGTTTTTT. Its protein is CASSLEGNEKLFF. The chain recombines TRBV27 with TRBJ1-4; no clear D gene. From germline, CDR1 is MNHEY and CDR2 SMNVEV (reference sequence). The CDR3 is 13 residues long. The ends were cut back, 2 bases at V and 5 bases at J, with 6 bases in the middle.

Note on this clonotype: One end of the junction varies from germline; a read error may be responsible. This chain links TRBV10-3 with TRBJ2-7, with 7 bases identical to TRBD1. The CDR3 is made up of 14 amino acids. Per the germline V gene, CDR1 is ENHRY and CDR2 is SYGVKD. CDR3 sequence: CVISEKGQAYEQYF. For the CDR3, the DNA is TGTGTCATCAGTGAGAAAGGACAGGCCTACGAGCAGTACTTC.

In this sample, this clonotype turned up once. This chain uses TRBV12-5 with TRBJ2-5; 7 nucleotides match TRBD1. Germline CDR1 and CDR2: LGHNT and FRNRAP. V was clipped by 6 bases and J by 2 bases; unmatched bases: 9. The length of the CDR3 is 15 residues. CDR3 loop: CASGLRQGRQETQYF. DNA for the CDR3: TGTGCTAGTGGACTAAGACAGGGCCGTCAAGAGACCCAGTACTTC.

There are many counts of this clonotype. The J gene is TRBJ2-5, the V gene TRBV15; tentative D call: TRBD2 (7 bases). This CDR3 contains 13 residues. CDR1 is LNHNV and CDR2 is YYDKDF in the germline V gene (reference sequence). V lost 6 bases and J 2 bases, leaving 10 bases between the germline ends. The CDR3 is CATRQGGQETQYF. For the CDR3, the DNA is TGTGCCACCAGACAGGGAGGGCAAGAGACCCAGTACTTC.

The chain joins TRBV5-5 to TRBJ2-7; the D is unclear. The V gene's germline CDR1 is SGHKS and CDR2 YYEKEE (reference sequence). The CDR3 is 12 residues long. Trimming stripped 2 bases from V and 3 bases from J, with 6 bases between. The CDR3 is CASSFLNYEQYF. CDR3 nucleotide sequence: TGTGCCAGCAGCTTTCTAAACTACGAGCAGTACTTC.

This clonotype was observed a few times. J is TRBJ2-7 and V is TRBV6-4; maybe TRBD1 (6 bases). Germline assignment: CDR1 MRHNA and CDR2 SNTAGT. This CDR3 has 15 residues. V was cut by 0 bases and J by 3 bases, with 12 bases left in between. For the CDR3, the DNA is TGTGCCAGCAGTGACTCCCCAGGGGCAGTCTACGAGCAGTACTTC. Translating it yields CASSDSPGAVYEQYF.

This clonotype occurred a few times. The chain uses TRBV20-1 and TRBJ2-1; the match to TRBD1 covers 9 bases. After removal of 2 bases from V and 11 bases from J, the junction contained 19 bases not matched to a gene. The germline V gene encodes CDR1 DFQATT and CDR2 SNEGSKA (reference sequence). This CDR3 spans 17 amino acids. CDR3 in DNA: TGCAGTGCTAGAACCCCACCGACGACAGGGGGGCTCGAACAGCAGTTCTTC. Translation: CSARTPPTTGGLEQQFF.

V and J are TRBV20-1 and TRBJ2-4; D gene unclear. Trimming removed 1 base at V and 0 bases at J, with 7 bases between. CDR3 size: 14 residues. Germline CDR1 DFQATT, CDR2 SNEGSKA (reference sequence). DNA for the CDR3: TGCAGTGCTAGAGCCCGGTTAGCCAAAAACATTCAGTACTTC. This gives the protein CSARARLAKNIQYF.

The chain links TRBV6-1 to TRBJ1-4; D is possibly TRBD1 (6 bases). The CDR3 covers 18 residues. V was clipped by 5 bases and J by 0 bases, with 19 bases between them. Germline V gene lookup returns CDR1 MNHNS and CDR2 SASEGT. The CDR3 DNA is TGTGCCAGCAGTCCACCCCCGGGACAAGTTGCAACTAATGAAAAACTGTTTTTT. This codes for CASSPPPGQVATNEKLFF.

This clonotype was counted between two and nine times. J is TRBJ2-7 and V is TRBV5-1; TRBD1 matches 9 bases. The CDR3 sequence is 16 residues long. CDR1 and CDR2 (germline): SGHRS, YFSETQ. With 2 bases clipped from V and 7 bases from J, the junction kept 13 bases outside the gene matches. The DNA of the CDR3 is TGCGCCAGCAGCTTATTCACCGGGACAGGGATGGGAGAGCAGTACTTC. This gives the protein CASSLFTGTGMGEQYF.

This clonotype has a handful of counts. This chain uses TRBV6-2 or TRBV6-3 with TRBJ2-4, with 10 positions matching TRBD1. The DNA end favors TRBJ2-7, so the J call may be wrong. CDR3 length: 15 residues. The germline V gene encodes CDR1 MNHEY and CDR2 SVGEGT. CDR3: CASSYGGTGAYEQYF. As DNA, the CDR3 is TGTGCCAGCAGTTACGGGGGGACAGGGGCCTACGAGCAGTACTTC.

The chain links TRBV3-1 to TRBJ1-2, with 11 bases identical to TRBD1. The CDR3 is 17 amino acids. Losses at the gene ends were 3 bases for V and 4 bases for J; bases not matched to a gene: 10. In germline, CDR1 is LGHDT, CDR2 YNNKEL (reference sequence). CDR3 coding DNA: TGTGCCAGCAGCCACGCCGGGACAGGGGGATTGGGCTATGGCTACACCTTC. It encodes CASSHAGTGGLGYGYTF.

This clonotype came up a few times. V and J are TRBV27 and TRBJ2-3; 11 nucleotides agree with TRBD2. CDR1 is MNHEY, CDR2 SMNVEV, per germline (reference sequence). This CDR3 spans 17 amino acids. Trimming removed 4 bases from V and 5 bases from J; junction bases left unmatched: 11. The CDR3 bases are TGTGCCAGCAGTTCATCGGGACTAGCGGTACTTGGAGATACGCAGTATTTT. Translating it yields CASSSSGLAVLGDTQYF.

This sequence joins TRBV12-3 or TRBV12-4 and TRBJ1-1, with D hard to call. Trimming removed 3 bases from V and 7 bases from J, with 9 bases in between. The CDR3 has 12 residues. CDR3 coding DNA: TGTGCCAGCAGTTTTGACCGAGTTGAAGCTTTCTTT. Protein: CASSFDRVEAFF.